Described below is a single T cell receptor beta chain sequence and its context. The antigen remains unidentified. The PCR was carried out with 60 Vbeta primers and 13 Jbeta primers. The assay was immunoSEQ multiplex PCR, and TCRdb's table has in-frame clones only and misses some. This table holds approximately 61,000 clones, around 64% found once. The sample originates from a study of cytomegalovirus exposure and HLA in healthy donors. There are 15 residues in the CDR3. Germline loops: CDR1 LGHNA, CDR2 YSLEER. V gave up 4 bases and J gave up 1 base, with 13 bases separating them. Study-wide results and caveats: The only immune exposure information that was available was CMV serostatus.

The chain has TRBV4-3 and TRBJ1-2; no reliable D call. The sequence derives from a woman between 45 and 60 years old in good health and CMV-seronegative. Sequencing was done on a sample of PBMCs. In DNA form, the CDR3 reads TGCGCCAGCAGCCCCCAGTACGTTGATAACTATGGCTACACCTTC. As protein: CASSPQYVDNYGYTF.